The text below deals with one T cell receptor beta chain. What it binds is unknown. The data stem from a study of T cells expressing NK-cell markers. On the study more broadly: The authors sequenced eight donors, of whom seven were HCMV-seropositive and one was seronegative. Study outcomes and limitations: In several donors, these clonotypes also led the CD3+CD56-NKG2C+ fraction. In several donors, dominant CD3+CD56+NKG2C+ clones formed about 1.0-8% of CD8+ cells.

The CDR3 runs 18 residues. CDR1 and CDR2 (germline): GTSNPN, SVGIG (reference sequence). The authors generated TCR beta cDNA through 5'RACE template switching with UMIs. TCRdb reprocessed the 5' RACE reads, keeping one entry per CDR3 protein, no DNA. The sample has a few hundred thousand distinct CDR3 sequences; the top ten hold approximately 3.5%. Material: blood T cells: a sorted CD56 or NKG2C T cell subset, CD4+ or CD8+ T cells, or bulk PBMC T cells (not recorded which). The TCR was taken from a man younger than 30 in good health. The chain is built from TRBV30 and TRBJ2-7; the D call from TCRdb, TRBD2, cannot be confirmed without DNA. The CDR3 is CAWSPLPWTSGSSYEQYF.